The rows below give T cell receptor beta chains drawn from one sample of a study of shared clonotypes between healthy human individuals. Here immunoSEQ multiplex PCR was the method, and the copy in TCRdb shows in-frame clones only, minus some. This sample carries about 1 million clones, 70% to 80% of them seen once, and the ten largest clones take approximately 1.5%. Sequencing was performed on memory CD4+ T cells sorted from blood. The receptor source for this set is a man younger than 30 in good health. The CDR3 runs from the conserved cysteine through the conserved F or W.

v_gene	j_gene	CDR3aa
TRBV6-5	TRBJ2-7	CASQGEYEQYF
TRBV5-6	TRBJ1-3	CASSQRSPSPGNTIYF
TRBV7-2	TRBJ1-3	CASSLASGGFSGNTIYF
TRBV10-2	TRBJ1-5	CASSESKYQGNQPQHF
TRBV9	TRBJ2-5	CARKDSGRVSQETQYF
TRBV28	TRBJ1-2	CASSFGPNYGYTF
TRBV30	TRBJ1-2	CAWRTRRDTYNYGYTF
TRBV6-5	TRBJ2-7	CATSRPDSKSYEQYF
TRBV15	TRBJ1-1	CATSRGYTEAFF
TRBV27	TRBJ1-2	CASSLQGADYGYTF
TRBV4-3	TRBJ1-2	CASSQEWGDYGYTF
TRBV7-8	TRBJ2-7	CASSLTWPSYEQYF
TRBV27	TRBJ1-5	CANYRGLNFEDNQPQHF
TRBV7-2	TRBJ2-5	CASSTGTSGEGWGETQYF
TRBV5-1	TRBJ1-1	CASSGTGLSNTEAFF
TRBV7-6	TRBJ2-7	CASSPWGTGDYEQYF
TRBV5-1	TRBJ1-5	CASSFGGYSNQPQHF
TRBV29-1	TRBJ1-4	CSVEIQGAPEKLFF
TRBV28	TRBJ1-2	CASSFNGLENYGYTF
TRBV7-8	TRBJ2-7	CASSRGAGEMSEQYF
TRBV6-5	TRBJ1-4	CASSPGQGGEKLFF
TRBV5-3	TRBJ1-1	CASSLALGNTEAFF
TRBV9	TRBJ1-3	CASSVTGTAGNTIYF